These 5 T cell receptor beta chains originate from one sample sequenced in a study of blood T cells in healthy people across ages. Next came a second PCR, run for about 7 to 12 cycles, which used a sample-barcoded 5' primer along with a J-beta primer mix. TCRdb used MiXCR to reprocess the 5' RACE reads, holding one entry per CDR3 protein. The table includes hundreds of thousands of distinct CDR3 sequences, just over 55% detected once. Material for sequencing was blood. All receptors derive from a man in his forties in good health.

This clonotype was picked up many times. The chain uses TRBV4-2 and TRBJ1-6; TRBD1 might be the D (6 bases). CDR1 and CDR2 (germline): LGHNA, YNFKEQ. The CDR3 sequence is 17 residues long. Trimming stripped 0 bases from V and 7 bases from J, with 16 bases between. The CDR3 sequence: CASSQEVAGAGNSPLHF. The CDR3 DNA reads TGTGCCAGCAGCCAAGAGGTTGCGGGGGCGGGGAATTCACCCCTCCACTTT.

This clonotype has only a few counts. The rearrangement joins TRBV5-1 to TRBJ2-7, with TRBD2 as a possible D gene (6 bases). The CDR3 runs 13 residues. V was trimmed by 3 bases and J by 2 bases, leaving 9 bases between them. From germline, CDR1 is SGHRS and CDR2 YFSETQ. The CDR3 spells CASSWDSPYEQYF. The CDR3 coding sequence is TGCGCCAGCAGCTGGGACTCCCCCTACGAGCAGTACTTC.

The chain links TRBV28 to TRBJ2-7, with 9 bases that match TRBD2. This CDR3 has 14 amino acids. CDR1 is MDHEN, CDR2 SYDVKM, per germline. V was clipped by 8 bases and J by 3 bases; unmatched bases: 8. The CDR3 reads CASHPLAGIYEQYF. In DNA form, the CDR3 reads TGTGCCAGCCACCCCCTAGCGGGAATCTACGAGCAGTACTTC.

The V gene is TRBV20-1, the J gene TRBJ1-5; TRBD1 matches 9 bases. Germline CDR1 is DFQATT and CDR2 is SNEGSKA (reference sequence). This CDR3 region has 14 residues. J was trimmed by 6 bases and V by 2 bases; bases with no gene match: 5. The DNA of the CDR3 is TGCAGTGCTAGAACGGGACAGGGCACTCAGCCCCAGCATTTT. It encodes CSARTGQGTQPQHF.

This sequence joins TRBV12-3 or TRBV12-4 and TRBJ2-7, with D maybe TRBD2 (5 bases). The CDR3 spans 15 residues. Trimming took off 1 base at V and 3 bases at J, with 13 bases between the two ends. This CDR3 is CASSLGVGRNYEQYF. CDR3 bases: TGTGCCAGCAGTTTAGGCGTTGGGAGAAACTACGAGCAGTACTTC.